This TCR beta chain was observed in a study of blood T cell repertoires in COVID-19. As for the study in general: The United States, Italy and Spain were the sources of the acute and convalescent COVID-19 samples. PBMCs, B-cell-depleted T cells, or T cells were the source of the cDNA or gDNA that made up the material.

The V segment lost 6 bases and the J segment 3 bases; nucleotides outside the gene matches: 8. There are 14 residues in the CDR3. The V gene's germline CDR1 is MNHEY and CDR2 SVGAGI. Original analysis: Estimates of nucleated cell counts were drawn from the amplification of reference gene primers. Only in-frame clones appear in the TCRdb table, and some are missing; sequencing was by immunoSEQ multiplex PCR. Clonal size and the V and J genes are those of that table, whereas D and trimming came from the DNA. The sample shows approximately 18,000 clones, more than 85% of them seen only once. The sample was peripheral blood. V usage is TRBV6-5 and J usage is TRBJ2-7; 7 bases are a match to TRBD1. The clonotype originates from a human donor in a cohort sampled during active COVID-19. CDR3 protein: CASRSPGQSYEQYF. The CDR3 DNA reads as TGTGCCAGCAGATCTCCGGGACAGAGCTACGAGCAGTACTTC.